These T cell receptor beta chains were read from a single sample in a study of blood T cell repertoires in COVID-19. Sequencing used immunoSEQ multiplex PCR; TCRdb keeps in-frame clones, though not all of them. The table lists almost 250,000 clones, around 89% of them singletons, with 4.1% in the top ten. Sequenced material: PBMCs or T cells enriched from blood (not recorded which). These receptors originate from a young woman who had recovered from COVID-19. CDR3s include the opening cysteine and the closing phenylalanine or tryptophan. Each record gives: clone size, J gene, D gene, V gene, CDR3 protein, CDR3 DNA. D genes are given only for firm matches. The size of a clone is reported for some rows only, either as once, few or many, or as a class for expanded clones.

NA | TRBJ2-2 | TRBD2 | TRBV19 | CASSIFSGSGGELFF | TGTGCCAGTAGTATCTTCAGCGGGAGTGGTGGGGAGCTGTTTTTT
NA | TRBJ1-5 | NA | TRBV19 | CASSMNRVVGQPQHF | TGTGCCAGTAGTATGAACAGGGTGGTGGGTCAGCCCCAGCATTTT
many | TRBJ2-1 | NA | TRBV27 | CASSLWTQAGNEQFF | TGTGCCAGCAGTTTATGGACTCAAGCCGGGAATGAGCAGTTCTTC
NA | TRBJ1-2 | NA | TRBV29-1 | CSAIRAVYGYTF | TGCAGCGCTATCAGGGCCGTCTATGGCTACACCTTC
NA | TRBJ2-2 | NA | TRBV6-2/TRBV6-3 | CASSLRETGELFF | TGTGCCAGCAGCCTTCGGGAGACCGGGGAGCTGTTTTTT
NA | TRBJ1-5 | NA | TRBV7-9 | CASSKQGEGNQPQHF | TGTGCCAGCAGCAAACAGGGAGAGGGCAATCAGCCCCAGCATTTT
NA | TRBJ2-1 | TRBD2 | TRBV13 | CASSLGKTRLAANNEQFF | TGTGCCAGCAGCTTGGGCAAAACCCGACTAGCGGCGAACAATGAGCAGTTCTTC
once | TRBJ2-1 | TRBD2 | TRBV6-6 | CASKGGSGNEQFF | TGTGCCAGCAAGGGCGGGAGCGGGAATGAGCAGTTCTTC
NA | TRBJ2-7 | TRBD1 | TRBV3-1/TRBV3-2 | CASSQRAGGDEQYF | TGTGCCAGCAGCCAACGGGCAGGGGGCGACGAGCAGTACTTC
NA | TRBJ1-5 | NA | TRBV30 | CAWMDGDTQPQHF | TGTGCCTGGATGGACGGGGATACTCAGCCCCAGCATTTT
NA | TRBJ2-2 | NA | TRBV19 | CASWRPRVGGELFF | TGTGCCAGTTGGAGGCCCCGGGTAGGCGGGGAGCTGTTTTTT
NA | TRBJ2-2 | TRBD2 | TRBV7-3 | CASSLYGGDTGELFF | TGTGCCAGCAGCTTATACGGGGGGGACACCGGGGAGCTGTTTTTT
NA | TRBJ2-7 | TRBD1 | TRBV6-4 | CASARSAGTGLSEQYF | TGTGCCAGCGCCCGATCAGCCGGGACAGGGCTATCCGAGCAGTACTTC
once | TRBJ1-3 | TRBD1 | TRBV6-5 | CASGLRTGLSGNTIYF | TGTGCCAGCGGTTTAAGGACAGGGCTCTCTGGAAACACCATATATTTT
NA | TRBJ2-2 | TRBD2 | TRBV7-2 | CASSLEGTSGNRELFF | TGTGCCAGCAGCCTAGAAGGGACTAGCGGGAATAGGGAGCTGTTTTTT
NA | TRBJ1-2 | NA | TRBV5-1 | CASSLDGGGYTF | TGCGCCAGCAGCTTGGACGGAGGGGGCTACACCTTC
NA | TRBJ2-1 | TRBD1 | TRBV14 | CASSEDRVRAEQFF | TGTGCCAGCAGCGAGGACAGGGTGAGGGCTGAGCAGTTCTTC
few | TRBJ2-2 | NA | TRBV28 | CASSLWGRGIPGELFF | TGTGCCAGCAGTTTATGGGGGCGGGGAATCCCCGGGGAGCTGTTTTTT
few | TRBJ2-1 | NA | TRBV23-1 | CASSQSSDSGIRSSYNEQFF | TGCGCCAGCAGTCAATCGTCAGATTCCGGGATCAGAAGCTCCTACAATGAGCAGTTCTTC
NA | TRBJ1-5 | NA | TRBV10-3 | CAISEAGNSNQPQHF | TGTGCCATCAGTGAGGCGGGGAATAGCAATCAGCCCCAGCATTTT
NA | TRBJ2-5 | NA | TRBV28 | CASSPSQGMVETQYF | TGTGCCAGCAGTCCCAGCCAGGGAATGGTGGAGACCCAGTACTTC
NA | TRBJ1-1 | NA | TRBV7-3 | CASSLWQNTEAFF | TGTGCCAGCAGCTTATGGCAGAACACTGAAGCTTTCTTT
NA | TRBJ2-1 | TRBD2 | TRBV11-2 | CASSPRTSRGDEQFF | TGTGCCAGCAGCCCTCGGACTAGCCGGGGGGATGAGCAGTTCTTC
NA | TRBJ2-1 | TRBD2 | TRBV5-4 | CASSLPPGLAYNEQFF | TGTGCCAGCAGCTTACCTCCGGGACTAGCCTACAATGAGCAGTTCTTC
few | TRBJ1-2 | TRBD1 | TRBV19 | CASSIDRDGYTF | TGTGCCAGTAGTATCGACAGGGATGGCTACACCTTC
NA | TRBJ1-1 | TRBD1 | TRBV5-6 | CASSEGTANTEAFF | TGTGCCAGCAGCGAGGGGACAGCCAACACTGAAGCTTTCTTT
NA | TRBJ2-1 | NA | TRBV27 | CASSAFIGSSNEQFF | TGTGCCAGCAGCGCCTTTATCGGGAGTAGTAATGAGCAGTTCTTC
NA | TRBJ1-6 | NA | TRBV28 | CASSGRQRNNNSPLHF | TGTGCCAGCAGCGGAAGACAGAGAAATAATAATTCACCCCTCCACTTT
NA | TRBJ1-1 | NA | TRBV30 | CAWSGTVMNTEAFF | TGTGCCTGGAGCGGTACGGTGATGAACACTGAAGCTTTCTTT
NA | TRBJ2-1 | TRBD2 | TRBV7-2 | CASSFRTSGSYNEQFF | TGTGCCAGCAGCTTCAGGACTAGCGGCTCCTACAATGAGCAGTTCTTC
NA | TRBJ1-2 | TRBD1 | TRBV10-3 | CAISDGQGDYGYTF | TGTGCCATCAGTGACGGACAGGGTGACTATGGCTACACCTTC
NA | TRBJ2-3 | NA | TRBV19 | CATSVPGLSDTQYF | TGTGCCACTTCAGTACCAGGGCTGTCAGATACGCAGTATTTT
NA | TRBJ1-5 | NA | TRBV30 | CAWSLGSQPQHF | TGTGCCTGGAGTTTGGGGAGTCAGCCCCAGCATTTT
NA | TRBJ2-1 | NA | TRBV7-3 | CASSLTRGLYNEQFF | TGTGCCAGCAGCTTAACGCGGGGCCTATACAATGAGCAGTTCTTC
NA | TRBJ2-1 | NA | TRBV5-8 | CASSLGEHPYNEQFF | TGTGCCAGCAGCTTGGGGGAGCACCCCTACAATGAGCAGTTCTTC
NA | TRBJ2-1 | NA | TRBV21-1 | CASSGYPGQGSSLSYNEQFF | TGTGCCAGCAGCGGGTACCCGGGACAGGGTTCAAGCCTTTCTTACAATGAGCAGTTCTTC
NA | TRBJ1-4 | NA | TRBV6-5 | CASSFNQRRRGEKLFF | TGTGCCAGCAGTTTTAACCAACGACGCCGGGGTGAAAAACTGTTTTTT
NA | TRBJ2-7 | NA | TRBV7-2 | CASSLGTYSYEQYF | TGTGCCAGCAGCTTAGGGACATACTCCTACGAGCAGTACTTC
NA | TRBJ1-2 | NA | TRBV2 | CASSEQGSYGYTF | TGTGCCAGCAGTGAACAGGGTTCCTATGGCTACACCTTC
NA | TRBJ2-2 | NA | TRBV7-2 | CASSSSNTGELFF | TGTGCCAGCAGCTCCTCGAACACCGGGGAGCTGTTTTTT
NA | TRBJ1-5 | TRBD1 | TRBV28 | CASSLTGGGSRPQHF | TGTGCCAGCAGCCTGACAGGGGGGGGATCCCGGCCCCAGCATTTT
NA | TRBJ2-1 | TRBD2 | TRBV7-2 | CASSPEPSGIGNEQFF | TGTGCCAGCAGCCCAGAGCCTAGCGGGATAGGGAATGAGCAGTTCTTC
NA | TRBJ1-5 | NA | TRBV28 | CASRGNQPQHF | TGTGCCAGTCGGGGCAATCAGCCCCAGCATTTT
few | TRBJ2-7 | NA | TRBV24-1 | CATPVEDEQYF | TGTGCCACCCCGGTCGAAGACGAGCAGTACTTC
NA | TRBJ1-2 | TRBD1 | TRBV9 | CASSASGQGAGYGYTF | TGTGCCAGCAGCGCCAGCGGACAGGGGGCTGGCTATGGCTACACCTTC
few | TRBJ2-1 | NA | TRBV7-3 | CASSLLGYNEQFF | TGTGCCAGCAGCTTACTCGGTTACAATGAGCAGTTCTTC
NA | TRBJ2-5 | TRBD1 | TRBV12-3/TRBV12-4 | CASSLVRDRKDF | TGTGCCAGCAGTTTAGTCCGGGACAGAAAGGACTTC
NA | TRBJ2-7 | TRBD1 | TRBV5-4 | CASSPGTGPQGEQYF | TGTGCCAGCAGCCCAGGGACAGGGCCCCAAGGCGAGCAGTACTTC
NA | TRBJ1-1 | NA | TRBV18 | CASRGQPNTEAFF | TGTGCCAGCAGAGGACAGCCGAACACTGAAGCTTTCTTT
few | TRBJ1-3 | NA | TRBV5-4 | CASSLAGRVSGNTIYF | TGTGCCAGCAGCTTGGCCGGCAGGGTGTCTGGAAACACCATATATTTT